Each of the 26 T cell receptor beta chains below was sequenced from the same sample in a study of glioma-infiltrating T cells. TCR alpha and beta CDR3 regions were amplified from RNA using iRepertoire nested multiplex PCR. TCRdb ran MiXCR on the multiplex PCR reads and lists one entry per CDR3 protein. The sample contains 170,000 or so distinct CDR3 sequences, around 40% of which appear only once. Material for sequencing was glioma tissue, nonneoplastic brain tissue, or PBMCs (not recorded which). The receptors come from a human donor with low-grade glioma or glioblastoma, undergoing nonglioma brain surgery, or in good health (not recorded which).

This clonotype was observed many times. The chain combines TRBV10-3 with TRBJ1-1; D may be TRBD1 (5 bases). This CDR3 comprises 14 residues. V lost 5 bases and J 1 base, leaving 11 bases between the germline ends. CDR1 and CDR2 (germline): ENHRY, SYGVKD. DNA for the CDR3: TGTGCCATCAGTCCAAAGACAGAGAACACTGAAGCTTTCTTT. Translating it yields CAISPKTENTEAFF.

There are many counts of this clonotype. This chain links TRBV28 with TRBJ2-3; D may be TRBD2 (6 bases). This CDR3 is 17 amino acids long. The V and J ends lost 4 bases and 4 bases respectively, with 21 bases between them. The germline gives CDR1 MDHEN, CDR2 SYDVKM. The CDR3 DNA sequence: TGTGCCAGCAGTTCGTTGATAGCGGTACATTCCCCAGATACGCAGTATTTT. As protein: CASSSLIAVHSPDTQYF.

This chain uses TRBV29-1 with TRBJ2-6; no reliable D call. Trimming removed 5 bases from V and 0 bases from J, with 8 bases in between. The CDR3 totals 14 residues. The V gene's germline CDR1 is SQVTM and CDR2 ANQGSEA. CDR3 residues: CSVLSASGANVLTF. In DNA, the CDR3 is TGCAGCGTTTTATCAGCCTCTGGGGCCAACGTCCTGACTTTC.

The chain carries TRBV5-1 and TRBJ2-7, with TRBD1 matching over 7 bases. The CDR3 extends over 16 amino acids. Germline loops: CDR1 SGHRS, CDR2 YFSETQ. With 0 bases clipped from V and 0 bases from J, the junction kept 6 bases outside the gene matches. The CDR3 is CASSLGGNRGSYEQYF. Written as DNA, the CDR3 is TGCGCCAGCAGCTTGGGAGGGAACAGGGGCTCCTACGAGCAGTACTTC.

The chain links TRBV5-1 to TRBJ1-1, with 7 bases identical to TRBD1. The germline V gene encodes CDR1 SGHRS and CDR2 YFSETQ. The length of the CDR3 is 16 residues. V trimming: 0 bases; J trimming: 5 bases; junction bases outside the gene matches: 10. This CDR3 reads CASSLGGGGIRTEAFF. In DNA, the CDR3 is TGCGCCAGCAGCTTGGGAGGGGGCGGGATTCGGACTGAAGCTTTCTTT. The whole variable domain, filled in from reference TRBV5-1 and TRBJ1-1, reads KAGVTQTPRYLIKTRGQQVTLSCSPISGHRSVSWYQQTPGQGLQFLFEYFSETQRNKGNFPGRFSGRQFSNSRSEMNVSTLELGDSALYLCASSLGGGGIRTEAFFGQGTRLTVV.

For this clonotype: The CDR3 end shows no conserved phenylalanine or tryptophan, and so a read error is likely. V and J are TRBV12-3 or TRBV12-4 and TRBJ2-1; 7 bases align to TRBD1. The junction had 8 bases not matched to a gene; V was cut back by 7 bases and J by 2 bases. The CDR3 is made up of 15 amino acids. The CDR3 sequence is CASNFPGGTYNEQFL. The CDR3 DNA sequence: TGTGCCAGCAATTTCCCAGGGGGAACCTACAATGAGCAGTTCTTA.

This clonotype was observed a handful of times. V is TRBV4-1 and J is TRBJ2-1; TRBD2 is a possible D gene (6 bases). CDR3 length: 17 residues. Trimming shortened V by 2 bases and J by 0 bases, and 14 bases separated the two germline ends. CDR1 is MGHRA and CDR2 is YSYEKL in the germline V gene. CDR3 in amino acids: CASSQMRRRGSYNEQFF. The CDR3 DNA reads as TGCGCCAGCAGCCAAATGCGTAGGAGGGGCTCCTACAATGAGCAGTTCTTC.

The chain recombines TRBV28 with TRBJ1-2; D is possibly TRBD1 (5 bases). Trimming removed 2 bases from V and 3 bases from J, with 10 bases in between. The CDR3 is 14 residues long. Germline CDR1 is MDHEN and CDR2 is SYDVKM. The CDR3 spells CASSLTGRHYGYTF. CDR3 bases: TGTGCCAGCAGTTTAACGGGACGGCACTATGGCTACACCTTC.

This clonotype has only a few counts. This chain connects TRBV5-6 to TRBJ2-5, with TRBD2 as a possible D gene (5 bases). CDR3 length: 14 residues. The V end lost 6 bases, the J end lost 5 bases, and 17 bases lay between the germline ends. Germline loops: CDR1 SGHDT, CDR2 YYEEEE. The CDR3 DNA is TGTGCCAGCACCGGAGGTCTCCAGGCGGAGACCCAGTACTTC. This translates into CASTGGLQAETQYF. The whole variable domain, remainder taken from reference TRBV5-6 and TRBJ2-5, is DAGVTQSPTHLIKTRGQQVTLRCSPKSGHDTVSWYQQALGQGPQFIFQYYEEEERQRGNFPDRFSGHQFPNYSSELNVNALLLGDSALYLCASTGGLQAETQYFGPGTRLLVL.

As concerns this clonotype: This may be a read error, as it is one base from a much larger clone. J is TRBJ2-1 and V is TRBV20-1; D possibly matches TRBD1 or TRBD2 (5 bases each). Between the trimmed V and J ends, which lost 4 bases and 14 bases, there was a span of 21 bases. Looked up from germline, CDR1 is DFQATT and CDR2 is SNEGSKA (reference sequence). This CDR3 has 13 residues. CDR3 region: CSANSRGASLEFF. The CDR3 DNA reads TGCAGTGCTAATAGTAGAGGGGCCTCCCTCGAGTTCTTC.

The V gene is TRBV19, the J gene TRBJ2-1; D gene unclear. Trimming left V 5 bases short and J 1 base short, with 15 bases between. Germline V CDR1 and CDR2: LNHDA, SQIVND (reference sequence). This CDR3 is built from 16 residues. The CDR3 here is CASSVASVVSYNEQFF. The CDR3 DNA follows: TGTGCCAGTAGTGTGGCAAGTGTAGTGTCCTACAATGAGCAGTTCTTC.

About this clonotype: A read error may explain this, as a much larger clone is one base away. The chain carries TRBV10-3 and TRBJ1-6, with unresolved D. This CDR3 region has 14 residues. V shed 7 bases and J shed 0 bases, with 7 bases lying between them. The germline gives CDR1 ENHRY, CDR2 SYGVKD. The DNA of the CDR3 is TGTGCCATCACAGACGGCTCCTATAATTCACCCCTCCACTTT. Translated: CAITDGSYNSPLHF.

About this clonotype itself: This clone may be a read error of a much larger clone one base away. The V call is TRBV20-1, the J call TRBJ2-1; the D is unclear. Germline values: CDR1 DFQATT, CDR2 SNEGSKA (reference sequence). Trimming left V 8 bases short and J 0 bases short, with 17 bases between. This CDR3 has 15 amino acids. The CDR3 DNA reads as TGCAGTTCTAATCGTGGGTATAGCTCCTACAATGAGCAGTTCTTC. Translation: CSSNRGYSSYNEQFF.

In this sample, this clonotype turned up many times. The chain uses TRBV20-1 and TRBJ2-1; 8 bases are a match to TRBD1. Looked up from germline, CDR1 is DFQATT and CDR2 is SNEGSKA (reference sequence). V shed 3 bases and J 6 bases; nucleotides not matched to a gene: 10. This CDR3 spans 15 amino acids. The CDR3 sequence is CSASLPRGQLNEQFF. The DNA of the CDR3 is TGCAGTGCTAGTTTACCCAGGGGGCAGCTCAATGAGCAGTTCTTC.

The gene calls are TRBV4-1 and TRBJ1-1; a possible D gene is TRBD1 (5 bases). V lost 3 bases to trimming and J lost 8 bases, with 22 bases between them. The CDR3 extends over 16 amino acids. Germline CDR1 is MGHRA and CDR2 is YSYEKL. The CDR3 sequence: CASSQIGLQGREEAFF. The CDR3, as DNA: TGCGCCAGCAGCCAGATTGGGCTTCAGGGAAGGGAAGAAGCTTTCTTT.

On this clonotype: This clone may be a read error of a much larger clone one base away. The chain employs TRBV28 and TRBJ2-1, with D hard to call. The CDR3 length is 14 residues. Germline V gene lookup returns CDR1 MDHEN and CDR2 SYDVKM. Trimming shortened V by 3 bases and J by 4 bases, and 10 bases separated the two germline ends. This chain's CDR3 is CASSFQPTYNEQFF. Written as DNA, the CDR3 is TGTGCCAGCAGTTTCCAACCCACGTACAATGAGCAGTTCTTC.

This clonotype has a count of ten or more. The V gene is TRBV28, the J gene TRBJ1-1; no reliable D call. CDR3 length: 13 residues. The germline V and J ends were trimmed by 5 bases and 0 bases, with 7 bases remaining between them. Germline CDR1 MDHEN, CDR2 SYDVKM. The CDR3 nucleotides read TGTGCCAGCAGTCCTATGTTGAACACTGAAGCTTTCTTT. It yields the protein CASSPMLNTEAFF.

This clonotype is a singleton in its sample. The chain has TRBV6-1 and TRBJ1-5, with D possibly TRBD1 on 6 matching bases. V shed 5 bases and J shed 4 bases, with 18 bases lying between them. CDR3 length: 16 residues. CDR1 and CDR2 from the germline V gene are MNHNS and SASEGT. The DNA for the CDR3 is TGTGCCAGCAGTACTACGGGGAAAGGGGGGAATCAGCCCCAGCATTTT. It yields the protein CASSTTGKGGNQPQHF.

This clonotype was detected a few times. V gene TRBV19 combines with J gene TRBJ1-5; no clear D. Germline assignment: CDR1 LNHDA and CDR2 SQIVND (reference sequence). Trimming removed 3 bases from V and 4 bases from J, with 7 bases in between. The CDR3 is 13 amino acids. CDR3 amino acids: CASSIRQNQPQHF. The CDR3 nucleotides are TGTGCCAGTAGTATCCGGCAAAATCAGCCCCAGCATTTT.

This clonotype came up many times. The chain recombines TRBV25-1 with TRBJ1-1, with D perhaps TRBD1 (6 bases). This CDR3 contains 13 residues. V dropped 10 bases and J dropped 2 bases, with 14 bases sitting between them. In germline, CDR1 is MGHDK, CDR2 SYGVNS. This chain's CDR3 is CATRRGVNTEAFF. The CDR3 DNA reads TGTGCCACGCGCAGGGGTGTCAACACTGAAGCTTTCTTT.

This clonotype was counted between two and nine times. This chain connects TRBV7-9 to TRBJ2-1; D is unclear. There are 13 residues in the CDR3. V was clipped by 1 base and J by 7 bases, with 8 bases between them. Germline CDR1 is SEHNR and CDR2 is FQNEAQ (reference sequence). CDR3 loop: CASSLGRENEQFF. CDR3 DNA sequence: TGTGCCAGCAGCTTAGGGCGTGAGAATGAGCAGTTCTTC.

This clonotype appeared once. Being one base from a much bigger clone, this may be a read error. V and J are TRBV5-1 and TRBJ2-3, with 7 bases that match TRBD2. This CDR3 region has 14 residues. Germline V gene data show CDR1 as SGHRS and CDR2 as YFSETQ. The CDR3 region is CASRERGSTYTQYF. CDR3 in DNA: TGCGCCAGCAGAGAGCGGGGTAGCACATATACGCAGTATTTT.

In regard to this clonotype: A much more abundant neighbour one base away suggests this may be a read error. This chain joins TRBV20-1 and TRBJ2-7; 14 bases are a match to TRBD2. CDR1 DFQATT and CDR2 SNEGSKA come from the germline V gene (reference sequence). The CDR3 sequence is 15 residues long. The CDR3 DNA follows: TGCAGTGCTAGACTTGGGACTAGCGGGAGAAACGATCAGTACTTC. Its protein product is CSARLGTSGRNDQYF.

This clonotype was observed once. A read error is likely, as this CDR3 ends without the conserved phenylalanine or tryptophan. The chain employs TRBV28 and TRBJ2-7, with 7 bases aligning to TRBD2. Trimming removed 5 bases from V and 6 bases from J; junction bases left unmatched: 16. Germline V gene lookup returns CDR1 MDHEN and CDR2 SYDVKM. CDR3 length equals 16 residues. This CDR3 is CASSATSAIRWVEQYY. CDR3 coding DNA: TGTGCCAGCAGTGCTACTAGCGCGATCCGGTGGGTCGAGCAGTACTAC.

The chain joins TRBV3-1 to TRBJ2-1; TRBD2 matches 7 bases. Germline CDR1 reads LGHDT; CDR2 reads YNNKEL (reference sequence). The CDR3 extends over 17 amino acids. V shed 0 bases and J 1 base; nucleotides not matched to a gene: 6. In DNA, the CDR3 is TGTGCCAGCAGCCAAGAGCGAGGGAGGGGTTCCTACAATGAGCAGTTCTTC. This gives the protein CASSQERGRGSYNEQFF.

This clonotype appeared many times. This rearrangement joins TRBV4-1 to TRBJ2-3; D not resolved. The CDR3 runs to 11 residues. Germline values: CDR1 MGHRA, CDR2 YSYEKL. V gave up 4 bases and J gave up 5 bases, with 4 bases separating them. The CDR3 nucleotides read TGCGCCAGCAGCCGGGGAGATACGCAGTATTTT. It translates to CASSRGDTQYF.